The sequence of this T cell receptor (beta chain) was determined in a study of T-cell reconstitution after alpha-beta-depleted transplantation in children. Molecular barcoding with unique molecular identifiers was used for the TCRbeta library. Using its own MiXCR run on the PCR reads, TCRdb lists one record per CDR3 protein. The table lists some 280,000 distinct CDR3 sequences, 9.9% of them singletons. This clonotype occurred many times. The TCR sequence derives from a human donor who donated a stem cell graft to a child with SCID. The material was PBMCs from the stem cell graft donor, obtained from the stem cell graft.

CDR3 residues: CSANLLGRQDEQYF. The CDR3 DNA sequence: TGCAGTGCTAATTTGCTGGGAAGGCAGGACGAGCAGTACTTC. This chain joins TRBV20-1 and TRBJ2-7, with D unresolved. Deletions cut 4 bases from V and 5 bases from J, with 18 bases between. Per germline, CDR1 DFQATT and CDR2 SNEGSKA (reference sequence). The CDR3 runs 14 residues.